This entry describes one T cell receptor beta chain. Its matching antigen is unknown. The data were obtained in a study of CD8 T cells in ankylosing spondylitis. Study-level findings and limits: For ankylosing spondylitis blood, a TCR beta motif of 7 or 8 highly homologous variants appeared characteristic.

The CDR3 totals 17 residues. With 0 bases clipped from V and 1 base from J, the junction kept 8 bases outside the gene matches. In germline, CDR1 is LGHDT, CDR2 YNNKEL (reference sequence). TCRdb fed the 5' RACE reads into MiXCR, producing one record per CDR3 protein. The table records 470,000 or so distinct CDR3 sequences, more than 25% of them present only once. This clonotype was obtained from a male donor with ankylosing spondylitis. V usage is TRBV3-1 and J usage is TRBJ2-5, with 7 bases fitting TRBD2. What was sequenced was blood, either unsorted or a sorted T cell fraction (not recorded which). The CDR3 loop reads CASSQDKRLAVQETQYF. The CDR3, as DNA: TGTGCCAGCAGCCAAGATAAACGGCTAGCGGTCCAAGAGACCCAGTACTTC.